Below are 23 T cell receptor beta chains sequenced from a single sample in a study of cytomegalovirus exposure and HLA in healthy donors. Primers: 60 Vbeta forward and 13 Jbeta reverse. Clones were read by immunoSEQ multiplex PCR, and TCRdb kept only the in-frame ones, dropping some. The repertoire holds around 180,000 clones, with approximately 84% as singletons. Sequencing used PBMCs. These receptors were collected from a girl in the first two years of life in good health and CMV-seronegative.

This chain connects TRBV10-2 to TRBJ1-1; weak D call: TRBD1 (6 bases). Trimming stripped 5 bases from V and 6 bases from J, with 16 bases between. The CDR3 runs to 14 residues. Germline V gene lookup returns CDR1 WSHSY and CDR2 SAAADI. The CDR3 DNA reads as TGCGCCAGCAGTTCACGGGACACCCTGGCTGAAGCTTTCTTT. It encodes CASSSRDTLAEAFF.

Here the CDR3 reads CASRTRGGTNEKLFF. As DNA, the CDR3 is TGCGCCAGCAGAACAAGGGGTGGCACTAATGAAAAACTGTTTTTT. The chain has TRBV5-1 and TRBJ1-4, with D maybe TRBD1 (5 bases). V was trimmed by 5 bases and J by 2 bases, leaving 13 bases between them. Germline CDR1 SGHRS, CDR2 YFSETQ. This CDR3 comprises 15 residues.

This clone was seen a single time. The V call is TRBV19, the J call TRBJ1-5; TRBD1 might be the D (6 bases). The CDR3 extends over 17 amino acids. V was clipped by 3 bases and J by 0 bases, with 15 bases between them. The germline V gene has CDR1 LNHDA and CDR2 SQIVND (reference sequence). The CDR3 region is CASSILFRGNSNQPQHF. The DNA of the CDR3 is TGTGCCAGTAGTATCCTCTTCAGGGGCAATAGCAATCAGCCCCAGCATTTT.

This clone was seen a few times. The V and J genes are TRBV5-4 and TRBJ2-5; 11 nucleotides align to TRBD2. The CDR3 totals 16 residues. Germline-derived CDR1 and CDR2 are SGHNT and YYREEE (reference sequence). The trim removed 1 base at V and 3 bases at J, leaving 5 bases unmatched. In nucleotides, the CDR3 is TGTGCCAGCAGCTTGCGGGTACTAGCGGGAGAAGAGACCCAGTACTTC. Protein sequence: CASSLRVLAGEETQYF.

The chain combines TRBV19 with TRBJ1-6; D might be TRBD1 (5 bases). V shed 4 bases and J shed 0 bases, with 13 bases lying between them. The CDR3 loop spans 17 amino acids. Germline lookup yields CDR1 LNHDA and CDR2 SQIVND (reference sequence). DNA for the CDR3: TGTGCCAGTAGTAAGCTGGGCAGGGTCTCCTATAATTCACCCCTCCACTTT. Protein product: CASSKLGRVSYNSPLHF.

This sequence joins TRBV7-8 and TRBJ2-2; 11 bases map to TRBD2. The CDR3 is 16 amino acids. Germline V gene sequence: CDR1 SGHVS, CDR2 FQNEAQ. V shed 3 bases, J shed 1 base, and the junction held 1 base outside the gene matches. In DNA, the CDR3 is TGTGCCAGCAGCTTCGGACTAGCGGGGAACACCGGGGAGCTGTTTTTT. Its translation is CASSFGLAGNTGELFF.

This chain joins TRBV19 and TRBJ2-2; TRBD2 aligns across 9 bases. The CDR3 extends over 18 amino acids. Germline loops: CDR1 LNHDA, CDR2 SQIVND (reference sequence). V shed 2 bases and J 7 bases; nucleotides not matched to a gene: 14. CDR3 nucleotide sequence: TGTGCCAGTAGTATAAGTGTCGGTAGCGGGAGAAGGGACGGGGAGCTGTTTTTT. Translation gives CASSISVGSGRRDGELFF. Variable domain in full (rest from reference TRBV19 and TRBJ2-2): DGGITQSPKYLFRKEGQNVTLSCEQNLNHDAMYWYRQDPGQGLRLIYYSQIVNDFQKGDIAEGYSVSREKKESFPLTVTSAQKNPTAFYLCASSISVGSGRRDGELFFGEGSRLTVL.

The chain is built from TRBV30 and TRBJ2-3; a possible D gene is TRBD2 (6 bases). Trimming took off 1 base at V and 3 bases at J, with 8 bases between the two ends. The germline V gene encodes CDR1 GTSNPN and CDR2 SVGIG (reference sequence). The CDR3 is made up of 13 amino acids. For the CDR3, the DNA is TGTGCCTGGAGTGGTCTAGCGACAGATACGCAGTATTTT. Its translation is CAWSGLATDTQYF. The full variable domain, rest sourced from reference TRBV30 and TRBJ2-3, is SQTIHQWPATLVQPVGSPLSLECTVEGTSNPNLYWYRQAAGRGLQLLFYSVGIGQISSEVPQNLSASRPQDRQFILSSKKLLLSDSGFYLCAWSGLATDTQYFGPGTRLTVL.

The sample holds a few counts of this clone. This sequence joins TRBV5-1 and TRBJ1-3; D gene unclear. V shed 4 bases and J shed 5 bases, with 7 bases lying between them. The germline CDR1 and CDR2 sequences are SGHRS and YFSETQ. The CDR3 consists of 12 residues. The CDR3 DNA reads TGCGCCAGCAGCCATGACAGAAACACCATATATTTT. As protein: CASSHDRNTIYF.

In nucleotides, the CDR3 is TGTGCCAGCAGCCCATACGGGAGGAGCGGGAGGGCTTGGGAGCAGTACTTC. It translates to CASSPYGRSGRAWEQYF. The V gene is TRBV5-4, the J gene TRBJ2-7, with 10 nucleotides matching TRBD2. The germline gives CDR1 SGHNT, CDR2 YYREEE (reference sequence). There are 17 residues in the CDR3. V dropped 4 bases and J dropped 7; count of bases not matched to a gene: 17.

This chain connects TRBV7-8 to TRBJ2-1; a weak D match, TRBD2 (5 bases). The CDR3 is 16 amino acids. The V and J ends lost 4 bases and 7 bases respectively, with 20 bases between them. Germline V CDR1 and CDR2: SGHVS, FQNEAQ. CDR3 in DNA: TGTGCCAGCAGCTACTTCGGGGAGAGATATGTGAATGAGCAGTTCTTC. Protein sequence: CASSYFGERYVNEQFF.

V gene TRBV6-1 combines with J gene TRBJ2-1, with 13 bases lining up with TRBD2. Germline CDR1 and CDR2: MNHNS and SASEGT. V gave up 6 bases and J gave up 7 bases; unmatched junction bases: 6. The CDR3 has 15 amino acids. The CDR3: CASRAGTSGTNEQFF. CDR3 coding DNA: TGTGCCAGCAGAGCCGGGACTAGCGGGACAAATGAGCAGTTCTTC.

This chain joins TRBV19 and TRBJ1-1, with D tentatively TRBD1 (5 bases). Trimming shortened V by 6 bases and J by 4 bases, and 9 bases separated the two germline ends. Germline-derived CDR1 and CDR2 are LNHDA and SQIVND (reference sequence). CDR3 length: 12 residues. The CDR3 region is CASRAGGTEAFF. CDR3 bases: TGTGCCAGTAGAGCGGGGGGCACTGAAGCTTTCTTT.

CDR3 residues: CASSPGTGNQPQHF. The CDR3, as DNA: TGTGCCAGCTCACCAGGGACAGGGAATCAGCCCCAGCATTTT. This chain links TRBV18 with TRBJ1-5; 9 nucleotides align to TRBD1. The germline V gene encodes CDR1 KGHSH and CDR2 LQKENI. The V gene end was trimmed by 2 bases and the J gene end by 4 bases; junction bases not matched to a gene: 0. CDR3 length: 14 residues.

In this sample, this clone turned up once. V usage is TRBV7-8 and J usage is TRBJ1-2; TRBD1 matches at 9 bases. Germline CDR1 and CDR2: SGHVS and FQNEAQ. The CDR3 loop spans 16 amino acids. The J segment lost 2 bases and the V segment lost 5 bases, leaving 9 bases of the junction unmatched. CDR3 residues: CASSPQGAQANYGYTF. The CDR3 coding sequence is TGTGCCAGCAGCCCACAGGGGGCTCAGGCCAACTATGGCTACACCTTC.

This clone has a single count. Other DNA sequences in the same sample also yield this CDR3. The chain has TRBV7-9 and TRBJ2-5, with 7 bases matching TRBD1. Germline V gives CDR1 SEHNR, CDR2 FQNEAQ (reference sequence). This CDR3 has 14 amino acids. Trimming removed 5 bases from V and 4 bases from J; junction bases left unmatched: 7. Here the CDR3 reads CASSLRGGPETQYF. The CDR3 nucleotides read TGTGCCAGCAGCCTTAGAGGGGGCCCAGAGACCCAGTACTTC.

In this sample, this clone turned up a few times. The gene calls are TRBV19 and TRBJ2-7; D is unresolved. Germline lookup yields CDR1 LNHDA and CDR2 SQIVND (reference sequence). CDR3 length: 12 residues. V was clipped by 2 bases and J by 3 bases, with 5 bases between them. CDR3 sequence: CASSINSYEQYF. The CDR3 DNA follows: TGTGCCAGTAGTATAAACAGCTACGAGCAGTACTTC. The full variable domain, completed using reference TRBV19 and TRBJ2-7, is DGGITQSPKYLFRKEGQNVTLSCEQNLNHDAMYWYRQDPGQGLRLIYYSQIVNDFQKGDIAEGYSVSREKKESFPLTVTSAQKNPTAFYLCASSINSYEQYFGPGTRLTVT.

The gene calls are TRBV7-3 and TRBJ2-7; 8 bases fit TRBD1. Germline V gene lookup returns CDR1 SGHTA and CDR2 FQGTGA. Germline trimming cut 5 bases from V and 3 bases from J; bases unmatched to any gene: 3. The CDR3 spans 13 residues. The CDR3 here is CASSIGQGYEQYF. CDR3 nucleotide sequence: TGTGCCAGCAGCATCGGACAGGGCTACGAGCAGTACTTC.

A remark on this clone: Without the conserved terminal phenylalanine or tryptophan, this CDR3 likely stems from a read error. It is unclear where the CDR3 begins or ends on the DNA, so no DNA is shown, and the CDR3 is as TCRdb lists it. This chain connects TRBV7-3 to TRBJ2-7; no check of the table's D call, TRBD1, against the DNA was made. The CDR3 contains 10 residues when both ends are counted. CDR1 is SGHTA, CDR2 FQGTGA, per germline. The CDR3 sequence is CASSLEQSQR.

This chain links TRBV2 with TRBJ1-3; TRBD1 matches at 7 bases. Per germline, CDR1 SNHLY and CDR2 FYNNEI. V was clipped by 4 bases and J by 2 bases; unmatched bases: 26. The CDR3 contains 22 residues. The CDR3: CASSGVYTNRQGRNKAGNTIYF. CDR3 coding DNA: TGTGCCAGCAGTGGCGTATACACAAATCGACAGGGAAGGAACAAGGCTGGAAACACCATATATTTT.

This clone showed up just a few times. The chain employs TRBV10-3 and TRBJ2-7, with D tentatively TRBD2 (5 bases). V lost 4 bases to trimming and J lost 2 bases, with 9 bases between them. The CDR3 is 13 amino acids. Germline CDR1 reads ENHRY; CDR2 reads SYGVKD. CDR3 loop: CAISGDGTYEQYF. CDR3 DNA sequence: TGTGCCATCAGTGGAGACGGGACCTACGAGCAGTACTTC.

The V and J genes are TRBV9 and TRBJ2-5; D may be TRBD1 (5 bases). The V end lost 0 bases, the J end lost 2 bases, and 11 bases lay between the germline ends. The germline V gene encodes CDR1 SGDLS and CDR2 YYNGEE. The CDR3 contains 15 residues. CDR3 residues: CASSVGQGQQETQYF. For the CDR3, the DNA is TGTGCCAGCAGCGTAGGTCAAGGACAACAAGAGACCCAGTACTTC. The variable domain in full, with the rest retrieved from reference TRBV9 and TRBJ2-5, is DSGVTQTPKHLITATGQRVTLRCSPRSGDLSVYWYQQSLDQGLQFLIQYYNGEERAKGNILERFSAQQFPDLHSELNLSSLELGDSALYFCASSVGQGQQETQYFGPGTRLLVL.

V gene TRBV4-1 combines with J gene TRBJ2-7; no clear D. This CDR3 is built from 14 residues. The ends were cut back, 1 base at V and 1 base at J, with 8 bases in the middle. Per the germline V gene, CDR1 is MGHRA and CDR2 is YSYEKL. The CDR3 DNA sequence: TGCGCCAGCAGCCAAGTGCAGGAATCCTACGAGCAGTACTTC. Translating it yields CASSQVQESYEQYF.